The next 19 T cell receptor beta chains were all read from a single sample in a study of blood T cell repertoires in COVID-19. Method: immunoSEQ multiplex PCR; TCRdb's copy keeps in-frame clones and lacks some. The data show 50,000 to 75,000 clones, 89% seen once. Material for sequencing was peripheral blood. These receptors all stem from a man between 60 and 70 years old with acute or convalescent COVID-19.

This sequence joins TRBV24-1 and TRBJ2-7; D not resolved. The germline gives CDR1 KGHDR, CDR2 SFDVKD. V lost 0 bases to trimming and J lost 3 bases, with 11 bases between them. CDR3 length equals 15 residues. CDR3 sequence (DNA): TGTGCCACCAGTGATTTGTACCCGGGTCACTACGAGCAGTACTTC. Protein product: CATSDLYPGHYEQYF.

The chain has TRBV9 and TRBJ2-5; D remains ambiguous. The CDR3 has 14 amino acids. The germline gives CDR1 SGDLS, CDR2 YYNGEE. The germline V and J ends were trimmed by 5 bases and 2 bases, with 13 bases remaining between them. The CDR3 loop is CASSPNTVQETQYF. The CDR3 region has the DNA TGTGCCAGCAGTCCTAATACCGTTCAAGAGACCCAGTACTTC. Supplemented by reference TRBV9 and TRBJ2-5, the full variable domain reads DSGVTQTPKHLITATGQRVTLRCSPRSGDLSVYWYQQSLDQGLQFLIQYYNGEERAKGNILERFSAQQFPDLHSELNLSSLELGDSALYFCASSPNTVQETQYFGPGTRLLVL.

The gene calls are TRBV6-5 and TRBJ1-1; D might be TRBD1 (5 bases). The CDR3 loop spans 14 amino acids. Germline CDR1 is MNHEY and CDR2 is SVGAGI. Trimming stripped 6 bases from V and 0 bases from J, with 11 bases between. CDR3: CASRDPGMNTEAFF. In DNA, the CDR3 is TGTGCCAGCAGAGACCCAGGGATGAACACTGAAGCTTTCTTT.

V is TRBV5-1 and J is TRBJ1-1; 9 bases are shared with TRBD1. The J segment lost 7 bases and the V segment lost 4 bases, leaving 14 bases of the junction unmatched. Germline CDR1 and CDR2: SGHRS and YFSETQ. The CDR3 runs to 16 residues. The CDR3 sequence is CASSDPGQGSIGEAFF. The CDR3 nucleotides are TGCGCCAGCAGCGATCCGGGACAGGGATCAATAGGTGAAGCTTTCTTT.

V usage is TRBV6-1 and J usage is TRBJ1-3; perhaps TRBD1 as D (5 bases). The CDR3 runs to 15 residues. Looked up from germline, CDR1 is MNHNS and CDR2 is SASEGT. The germline V and J ends were trimmed by 3 bases and 0 bases, with 9 bases remaining between them. CDR3 sequence: CASSEGPSSGNTIYF. The CDR3 bases are TGTGCCAGCAGTGAGGGGCCCTCCTCTGGAAACACCATATATTTT.

The chain couples TRBV24-1 to TRBJ1-3, with D perhaps matching TRBD1 (6 bases). The germline V and J ends were trimmed by 2 bases and 0 bases, with 10 bases remaining between them. Germline lookup yields CDR1 KGHDR and CDR2 SFDVKD. This CDR3 contains 16 residues. CDR3 residues: CATSDSQGNSGNTIYF. For the CDR3, the DNA is TGTGCCACCAGTGATTCTCAGGGGAACTCTGGAAACACCATATATTTT.

The rearrangement uses TRBV24-1 and TRBJ2-1; 8 bases are shared with TRBD1. Germline V gene lookup returns CDR1 KGHDR and CDR2 SFDVKD. V lost 3 bases to trimming and J lost 7 bases; unmatched junction nucleotides: 7. The CDR3 consists of 15 residues. The CDR3 DNA is TGTGCCACCAGTGATCCGGGACAGGCGTCAAATGAGCAGTTCTTC. Its translation is CATSDPGQASNEQFF.

The CDR3 DNA reads TGCAGCGTCGGGTCCGACGGGTACGAGCAGTACTTC. It yields the protein CSVGSDGYEQYF. The V call is TRBV29-1, the J call TRBJ2-7, with D uncertain. V lost 6 bases, J lost 4 bases, and 13 bases lay in between. Germline V CDR1 and CDR2: SQVTM, ANQGSEA. This CDR3 is built from 12 residues.

This chain links TRBV25-1 with TRBJ1-2; no clear D. The germline V gene encodes CDR1 MGHDK and CDR2 SYGVNS. V lost 3 bases and J lost 8, with 13 bases in between. The CDR3 is made up of 13 amino acids. This CDR3 is CASSEAARSGYTF. For the CDR3, the DNA is TGTGCCAGCAGTGAGGCGGCTAGAAGCGGCTACACCTTC.

The genes are TRBV18 and TRBJ2-2, with D possibly being TRBD1 (5 bases). CDR1 KGHSH and CDR2 LQKENI come from the germline V gene. Deletions cut 6 bases from V and 2 bases from J, with 10 bases between. The CDR3 is 14 amino acids. CDR3 residues: CASSMDINTGELFF. CDR3 in DNA: TGTGCCAGCTCTATGGACATTAACACCGGGGAGCTGTTTTTT.

The chain employs TRBV5-1 and TRBJ2-5; possible D gene TRBD1, 6 bases. Trimming removed 3 bases at V and 2 bases at J, with 14 bases between. The CDR3 contains 15 residues. Germline values: CDR1 SGHRS, CDR2 YFSETQ. DNA of the CDR3: TGCGCCAGCAGCTCGACGGACAGACTACAAGAGACCCAGTACTTC. Residues: CASSSTDRLQETQYF.

The chain uses TRBV22-1 and TRBJ1-4. TRBV22-1 is marked as a pseudogene. The CDR3 spans 14 residues. The CDR3 bases are TGTCCTGGGAGCGCACAGCCCCTTAATGAAAAACTGTTTTTT. Its translation: CPGSAQPLNEKLFF.

The chain has TRBV15 and TRBJ1-5; D is unclear. V lost 0 bases and J 4 bases, leaving 4 bases between the germline ends. The CDR3 length is 13 residues. CDR1 and CDR2 (germline): LNHNV, YYDKDF (reference sequence). The CDR3 loop reads CATSRDQNQPQHF. DNA of the CDR3: TGTGCCACCAGCAGAGATCAAAATCAGCCCCAGCATTTT.

V and J are TRBV3-1 (or the pseudogene TRBV3-2) and TRBJ2-1; weak D call: TRBD2 (5 bases). CDR3 length: 18 residues. V lost 0 bases to trimming and J lost 2 bases, with 17 bases between them. Germline V gene lookup returns CDR1 LGHDT and CDR2 YNNKEL (reference sequence). DNA of the CDR3: TGTGCCAGCAGCCAAGAAATATCCGGGGTTTTAACCTACAATGAGCAGTTCTTC. As protein: CASSQEISGVLTYNEQFF.

The genes are TRBV11-2 and TRBJ1-4; 10 bases line up with TRBD1. V trimming: 2 bases; J trimming: 8 bases; junction bases outside the gene matches: 8. This CDR3 is built from 16 residues. The V gene's germline CDR1 is SGHAT and CDR2 FQNNGV. The CDR3 DNA is TGTGCCAGCAGCTTAAGTCCCGGGACAGGGGTCGAAAAACTGTTTTTT. It specifies CASSLSPGTGVEKLFF.

The rearrangement links TRBV18 to TRBJ1-1, with D tentatively TRBD1 (6 bases). The germline gives CDR1 KGHSH, CDR2 LQKENI. V lost 0 bases, J lost 1 base, and 15 bases lay in between. The CDR3 sequence is 17 residues long. The CDR3 loop is CASSPPGTRQTNTEAFF. In DNA, the CDR3 is TGTGCCAGCTCACCACCTGGGACAAGACAGACGAACACTGAAGCTTTCTTT.

The CDR3: CASRSGANYGYTF. As DNA, the CDR3 is TGTGCCAGCAGGTCAGGGGCGAACTATGGCTACACCTTC. The chain recombines TRBV2 with TRBJ1-2; D is perhaps TRBD1 (6 bases). V lost 6 bases to trimming and J lost 2 bases, with 10 bases between them. Germline loops: CDR1 SNHLY, CDR2 FYNNEI. This CDR3 has 13 amino acids.

The chain uses TRBV6-5 and TRBJ1-2, with TRBD1 matching over 10 bases. Germline lookup yields CDR1 MNHEY and CDR2 SVGAGI. The CDR3 contains 15 residues. V gave up 10 bases and J gave up 3 bases; unmatched junction bases: 11. Written as DNA, the CDR3 is TGTGCCACCTACCCCCGGGACAGGGGTGACTATGGCTACACCTTC. Its protein is CATYPRDRGDYGYTF.

This clone was seen just once. V and J are TRBV9 and TRBJ2-2; D remains ambiguous. The CDR3 has 13 residues. Trimming took 0 bases from V and 5 from J, leaving 5 bases between them. CDR1 SGDLS and CDR2 YYNGEE come from the germline V gene. The DNA of the CDR3 is TGTGCCAGCAGCGTAGTGTCAACCGGGGAGCTGTTTTTT. The encoded protein is CASSVVSTGELFF.